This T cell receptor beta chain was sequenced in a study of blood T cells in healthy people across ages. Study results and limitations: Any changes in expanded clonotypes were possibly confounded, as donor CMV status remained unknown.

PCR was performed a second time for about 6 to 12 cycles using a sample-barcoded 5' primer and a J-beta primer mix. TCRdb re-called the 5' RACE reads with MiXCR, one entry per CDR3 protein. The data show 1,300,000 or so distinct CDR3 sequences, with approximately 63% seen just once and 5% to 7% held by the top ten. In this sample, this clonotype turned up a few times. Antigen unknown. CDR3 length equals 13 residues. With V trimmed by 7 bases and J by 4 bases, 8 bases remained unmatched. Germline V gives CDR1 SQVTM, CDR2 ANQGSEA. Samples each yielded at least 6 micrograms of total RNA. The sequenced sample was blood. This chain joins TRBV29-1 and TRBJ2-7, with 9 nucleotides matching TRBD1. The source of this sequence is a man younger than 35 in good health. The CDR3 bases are TGCAGCGCCAGCGGAGGACAGGGGTACGAGCAGTACTTC. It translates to CSASGGQGYEQYF.